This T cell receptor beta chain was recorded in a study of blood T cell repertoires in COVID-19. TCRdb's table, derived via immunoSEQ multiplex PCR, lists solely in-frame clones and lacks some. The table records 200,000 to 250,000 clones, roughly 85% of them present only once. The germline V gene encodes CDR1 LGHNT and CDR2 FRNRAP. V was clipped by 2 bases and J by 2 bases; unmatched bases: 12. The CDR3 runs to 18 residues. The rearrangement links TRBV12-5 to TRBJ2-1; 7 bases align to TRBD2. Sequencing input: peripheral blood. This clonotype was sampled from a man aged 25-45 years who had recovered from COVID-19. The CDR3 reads CASGLPWEGSGPYNEQFF. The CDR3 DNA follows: TGTGCTAGTGGTTTGCCCTGGGAGGGCTCAGGCCCCTACAATGAGCAGTTCTTC.